This passage covers 9 T cell receptor beta chains from one sample sequenced in a study of shared clonotypes between healthy human individuals. Sequencing used immunoSEQ multiplex PCR; TCRdb keeps in-frame clones, though not all of them. The sample has approximately 530,000 clones; 90% to 97% are singletons. Sequencing was performed on naive CD4+ T cells sorted from blood. Sample subset: CD45RA+ positively selected. Receptors originate from a woman aged 25 to 39 in good health.

The J gene is TRBJ1-1, the V gene TRBV10-3; D is possibly TRBD1 (6 bases). This CDR3 spans 13 amino acids. In germline, CDR1 is ENHRY, CDR2 SYGVKD. The V gene lost 6 bases and the J gene lost 2 bases, with 10 bases spanning the gap. CDR3 loop: CAISGQTNTEAFF. Here the CDR3 DNA reads TGTGCCATCAGCGGACAGACAAACACTGAAGCTTTCTTT.

The chain joins TRBV19 to TRBJ2-7; 11 bases map to TRBD1. This CDR3 is built from 15 residues. Germline V gene sequence: CDR1 LNHDA, CDR2 SQIVND (reference sequence). J lost 1 base, V lost 8 bases, and 7 bases had no gene match. The CDR3 loop reads CASFEGTGGSYEQYF. The CDR3, as DNA: TGTGCCAGTTTTGAAGGGACAGGGGGTTCCTACGAGCAGTACTTC.

This clone showed up just once. V is TRBV6-1 and J is TRBJ2-7; D is undetermined. Trimming cost V 5 bases and J 0 bases, with 5 bases left between them. Germline V lookup: CDR1 MNHNS, CDR2 SASEGT. The CDR3 loop spans 12 amino acids. In DNA, the CDR3 is TGTGCCAGCAGTTTCAGCTCCTACGAGCAGTACTTC. It is translated as CASSFSSYEQYF.

This clone came up once. In nucleotides, the CDR3 is TGCGCCAGCAGTGAGTCGGCGGGACAGGGGGATTTCGGAAACACCATATATTTT. Its protein product is CASSESAGQGDFGNTIYF. The chain uses TRBV10-1 and TRBJ1-3; 11 bases match TRBD1. J was trimmed by 4 bases and V by 0 bases; bases with no gene match: 8. The CDR3 is 18 residues long. Germline V gene data show CDR1 as WNHNN and CDR2 as SYGVQD (reference sequence).

The chain is built from TRBV28 and TRBJ1-1; the match to TRBD1 covers 7 bases. The J segment lost 1 base and the V segment lost 5 bases, leaving 1 base of the junction unmatched. Germline-derived CDR1 and CDR2 are MDHEN and SYDVKM. The CDR3 length is 13 residues. The CDR3 DNA sequence: TGTGCCAGCAGTCAGGGGGGGAACACTGAAGCTTTCTTT. Its protein product is CASSQGGNTEAFF.

The rearrangement joins TRBV20-1 to TRBJ2-7, with unresolved D. CDR1 is DFQATT and CDR2 is SNEGSKA in the germline V gene (reference sequence). The CDR3 sequence is 11 residues long. V lost 2 bases and J 6 bases, leaving 8 bases between the germline ends. CDR3 sequence reads: CSARRRTEQYF. The DNA of the CDR3 is TGCAGTGCTAGAAGGCGTACCGAGCAGTACTTC.

The CDR3 nucleotides are TGTGCCAGCAGTTCGGACTCTAGATACTACAATGAGCAGTTCTTC. Its protein is CASSSDSRYYNEQFF. The J gene is TRBJ2-1, the V gene TRBV27, with a tentative D call TRBD2 (5 bases). This CDR3 contains 15 residues. Germline CDR1 MNHEY, CDR2 SMNVEV (reference sequence). V dropped 4 bases and J dropped 3 bases, with 13 bases sitting between them.

A remark on this clone: Other nucleotide sequences in the sample specify the same CDR3. J is TRBJ2-5 and V is TRBV5-1; D not certain. This CDR3 region has 13 residues. Germline V CDR1 and CDR2: SGHRS, YFSETQ. Trimming stripped 0 bases from V and 4 bases from J, with 7 bases between. In DNA form, the CDR3 reads TGCGCCAGCAGCTTGGGGGGTCGAGAGACCCAGTACTTC. Its protein is CASSLGGRETQYF.

The genes are TRBV28 and TRBJ1-2, with D possibly TRBD1 on 6 matching bases. Trimming pared 6 bases from V and 8 bases from J, leaving 19 bases between. The germline V gene encodes CDR1 MDHEN and CDR2 SYDVKM. The CDR3 is 14 amino acids. CDR3 DNA sequence: TGTGCCAGCAGCCTATCCTACAGGGACGAAGGCTACACCTTC. Amino acid sequence: CASSLSYRDEGYTF.